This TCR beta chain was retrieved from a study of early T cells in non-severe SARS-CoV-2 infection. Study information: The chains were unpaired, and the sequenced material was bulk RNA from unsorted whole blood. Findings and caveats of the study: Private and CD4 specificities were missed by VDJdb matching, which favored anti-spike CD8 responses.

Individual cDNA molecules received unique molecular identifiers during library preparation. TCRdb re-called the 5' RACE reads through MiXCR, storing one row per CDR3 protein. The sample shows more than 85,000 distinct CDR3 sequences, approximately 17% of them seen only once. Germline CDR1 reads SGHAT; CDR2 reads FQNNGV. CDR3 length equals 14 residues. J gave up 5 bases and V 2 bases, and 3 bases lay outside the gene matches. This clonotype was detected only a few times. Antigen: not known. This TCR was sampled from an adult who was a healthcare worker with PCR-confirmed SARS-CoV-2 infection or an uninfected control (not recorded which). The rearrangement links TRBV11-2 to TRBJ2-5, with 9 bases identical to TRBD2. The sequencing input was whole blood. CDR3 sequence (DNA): TGTGCCAGCAGCTTAAGGGGGACTAGCGAGACCCAGTACTTC. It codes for CASSLRGTSETQYF.